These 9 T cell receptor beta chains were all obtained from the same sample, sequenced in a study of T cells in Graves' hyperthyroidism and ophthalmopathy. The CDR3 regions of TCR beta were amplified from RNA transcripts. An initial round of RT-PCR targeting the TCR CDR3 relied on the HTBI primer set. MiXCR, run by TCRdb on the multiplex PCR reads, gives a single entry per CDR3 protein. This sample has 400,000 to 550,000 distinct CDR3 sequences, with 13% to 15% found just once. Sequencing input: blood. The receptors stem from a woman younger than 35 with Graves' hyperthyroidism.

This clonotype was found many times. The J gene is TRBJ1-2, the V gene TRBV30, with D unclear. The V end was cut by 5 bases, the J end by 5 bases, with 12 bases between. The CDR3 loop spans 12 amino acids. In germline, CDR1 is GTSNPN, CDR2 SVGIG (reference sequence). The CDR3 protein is CAWSRVGYGYTF. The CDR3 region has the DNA TGTGCCTGGTCAAGGGTGGGGTATGGCTACACCTTC. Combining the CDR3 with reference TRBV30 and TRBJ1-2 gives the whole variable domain SQTIHQWPATLVQPVGSPLSLECTVEGTSNPNLYWYRQAAGRGLQLLFYSVGIGQISSEVPQNLSASRPQDRQFILSSKKLLLSDSGFYLCAWSRVGYGYTFGSGTRLTVV.

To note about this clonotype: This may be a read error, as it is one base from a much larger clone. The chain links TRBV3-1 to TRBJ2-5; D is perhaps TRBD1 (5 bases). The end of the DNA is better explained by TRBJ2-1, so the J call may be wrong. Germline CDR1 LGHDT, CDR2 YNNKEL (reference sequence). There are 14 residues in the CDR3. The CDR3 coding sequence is TGTGCCAGCAGCCAAGACCCAGGGATGAGGACCCAGTTCTTC. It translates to CASSQDPGMRTQFF.

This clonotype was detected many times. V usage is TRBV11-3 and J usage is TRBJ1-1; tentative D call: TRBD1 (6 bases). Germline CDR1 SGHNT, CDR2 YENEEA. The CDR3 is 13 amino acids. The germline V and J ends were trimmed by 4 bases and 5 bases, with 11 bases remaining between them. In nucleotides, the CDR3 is TGTGCCAGCAGCTCCAACAGGGTGACTGAAGCTTTCTTT. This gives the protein CASSSNRVTEAFF.

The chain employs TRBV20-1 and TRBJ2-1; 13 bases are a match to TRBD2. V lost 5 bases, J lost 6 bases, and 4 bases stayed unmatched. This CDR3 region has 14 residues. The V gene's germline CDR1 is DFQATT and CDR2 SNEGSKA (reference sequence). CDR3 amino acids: CSAGGLAGLNEQFF. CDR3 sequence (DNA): TGCAGTGCTGGGGGACTAGCGGGACTCAATGAGCAGTTCTTC.

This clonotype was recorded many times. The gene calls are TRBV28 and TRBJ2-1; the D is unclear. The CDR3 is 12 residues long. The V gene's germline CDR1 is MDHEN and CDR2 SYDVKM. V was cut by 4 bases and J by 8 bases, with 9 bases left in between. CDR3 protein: CASSSSVDEQFF. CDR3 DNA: TGTGCCAGCAGTTCAAGCGTAGATGAGCAGTTCTTC.

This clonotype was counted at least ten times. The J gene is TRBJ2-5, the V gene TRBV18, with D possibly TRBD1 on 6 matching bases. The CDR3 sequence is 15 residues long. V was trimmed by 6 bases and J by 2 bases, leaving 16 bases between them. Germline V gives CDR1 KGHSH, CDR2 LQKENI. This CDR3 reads CASSPQTGQQETQYF. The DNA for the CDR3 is TGTGCCAGCTCGCCCCAGACAGGCCAACAAGAGACCCAGTACTTC.

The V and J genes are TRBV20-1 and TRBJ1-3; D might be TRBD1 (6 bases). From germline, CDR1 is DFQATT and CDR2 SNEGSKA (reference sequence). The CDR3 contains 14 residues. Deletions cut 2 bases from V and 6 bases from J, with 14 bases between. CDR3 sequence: CSARPAGVENTIYF. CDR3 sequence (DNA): TGCAGTGCTAGACCGGCAGGGGTTGAAAACACCATATATTTT.

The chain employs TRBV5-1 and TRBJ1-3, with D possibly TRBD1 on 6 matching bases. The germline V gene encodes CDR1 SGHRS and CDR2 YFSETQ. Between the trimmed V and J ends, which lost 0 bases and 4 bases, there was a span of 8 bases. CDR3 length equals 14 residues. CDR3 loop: CASSLGRGGNTIYF. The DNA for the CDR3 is TGCGCCAGCAGCTTGGGCAGGGGAGGAAACACCATATATTTT. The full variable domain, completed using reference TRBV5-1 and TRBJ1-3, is KAGVTQTPRYLIKTRGQQVTLSCSPISGHRSVSWYQQTPGQGLQFLFEYFSETQRNKGNFPGRFSGRQFSNSRSEMNVSTLELGDSALYLCASSLGRGGNTIYFGEGSWLTVV.

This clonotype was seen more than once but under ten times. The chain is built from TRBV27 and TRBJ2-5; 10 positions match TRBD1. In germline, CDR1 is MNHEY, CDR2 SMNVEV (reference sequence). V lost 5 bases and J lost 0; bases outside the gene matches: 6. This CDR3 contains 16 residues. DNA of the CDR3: TGTGCCAGCAGTGGACAGGGGGTTCGGGACCAAGAGACCCAGTACTTC. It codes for CASSGQGVRDQETQYF.